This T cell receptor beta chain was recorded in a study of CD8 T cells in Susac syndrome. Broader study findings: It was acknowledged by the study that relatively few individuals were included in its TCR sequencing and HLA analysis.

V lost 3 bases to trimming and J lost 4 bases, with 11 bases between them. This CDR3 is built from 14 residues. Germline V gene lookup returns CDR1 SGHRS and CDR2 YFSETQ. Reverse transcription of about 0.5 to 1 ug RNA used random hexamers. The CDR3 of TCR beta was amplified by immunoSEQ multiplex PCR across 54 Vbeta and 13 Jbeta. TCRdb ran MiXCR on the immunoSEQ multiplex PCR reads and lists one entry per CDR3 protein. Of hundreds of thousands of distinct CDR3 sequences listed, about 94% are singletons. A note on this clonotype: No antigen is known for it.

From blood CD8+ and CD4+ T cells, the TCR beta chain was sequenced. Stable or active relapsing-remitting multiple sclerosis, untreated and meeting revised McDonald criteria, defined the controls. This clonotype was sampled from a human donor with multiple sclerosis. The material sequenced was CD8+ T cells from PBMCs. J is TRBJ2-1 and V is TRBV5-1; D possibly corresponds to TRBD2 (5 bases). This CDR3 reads CASSYRDRYNEQFF. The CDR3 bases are TGCGCCAGCAGCTACCGGGATAGGTACAATGAGCAGTTCTTC.